The rows below give T cell receptor beta chains drawn from one sample of a study of blood T cell repertoires in COVID-19. The assay was immunoSEQ multiplex PCR, and TCRdb's table has in-frame clones only and misses some. This sample has around 150,000 clones, with about 80% found just once. Input material: PBMCs or T cells enriched from blood (not recorded which). The receptors originated from a man aged 45 to 65 who had recovered from COVID-19. Both conserved end residues are part of each CDR3. The order of the fields is V gene, D gene, clone size, J gene, CDR3 protein, CDR3 DNA. The D gene is left open where the match is weak. Clone size is given for some rows only: seen once, a few or many times, or a class if the clone is expanded.

v_gene: TRBV19
d_gene: TRBD1
abundance: .
j_gene: TRBJ1-2
CDR3aa: CASRQALGGGQEVYGYTF
CDR3nt: TGTGCCAGTAGACAGGCACTGGGGGGGGGACAGGAGGTCTATGGCTACACCTTC

v_gene: TRBV2
d_gene: TRBD1
abundance: .
j_gene: TRBJ1-2
CDR3aa: CASSDWDRSTYGYTF
CDR3nt: TGTGCCAGCAGTGACTGGGACAGGAGTACCTATGGCTACACCTTC

v_gene: TRBV29-1
d_gene: .
abundance: once
j_gene: TRBJ1-4
CDR3aa: CSVLQPPTNEKLFF
CDR3nt: TGCAGCGTTTTACAGCCTCCAACTAATGAAAAACTGTTTTTT

v_gene: TRBV4-3
d_gene: TRBD2
abundance: once
j_gene: TRBJ2-7
CDR3aa: CASSQDLASGFYEQYF
CDR3nt: TGCGCCAGCAGCCAAGATTTGGCTAGCGGGTTCTACGAGCAGTACTTC

v_gene: TRBV12-3/TRBV12-4
d_gene: .
abundance: .
j_gene: TRBJ1-1
CDR3aa: CASSLSQNTEAFF
CDR3nt: TGTGCCAGCAGTTTATCACAAAACACTGAAGCTTTCTTT

v_gene: TRBV4-2
d_gene: TRBD1
abundance: .
j_gene: TRBJ1-5
CDR3aa: CASSLQADRGNQPQHF
CDR3nt: TGTGCCAGCAGCCTCCAGGCCGACAGGGGAAATCAGCCCCAGCATTTT

v_gene: TRBV12-3/TRBV12-4
d_gene: .
abundance: .
j_gene: TRBJ2-1
CDR3aa: CASSTGMINEQFF
CDR3nt: TGTGCCAGCAGTACCGGGATGATCAATGAGCAGTTCTTC

v_gene: TRBV7-2
d_gene: TRBD1
abundance: .
j_gene: TRBJ1-6
CDR3aa: CASSLNRGRSPLHF
CDR3nt: TGTGCCAGCAGCTTAAACAGGGGAAGATCACCCCTCCACTTT

v_gene: TRBV10-1
d_gene: TRBD2
abundance: .
j_gene: TRBJ2-3
CDR3aa: CASSQGLAGTPNTQYF
CDR3nt: TGCGCCAGCAGCCAGGGACTAGCGGGGACCCCGAATACGCAGTATTTT

v_gene: TRBV9
d_gene: .
abundance: .
j_gene: TRBJ2-7
CDR3aa: CASSVDGAAAEQYF
CDR3nt: TGTGCCAGCAGCGTAGATGGGGCTGCAGCCGAGCAGTACTTC

v_gene: TRBV30
d_gene: .
abundance: .
j_gene: TRBJ1-2
CDR3aa: CAWSVKGFYGYTF
CDR3nt: TGTGCCTGGAGTGTTAAGGGGTTCTATGGCTACACCTTC

v_gene: TRBV30
d_gene: TRBD1
abundance: .
j_gene: TRBJ2-7
CDR3aa: CAWSGTRTGTHEQYF
CDR3nt: TGTGCCTGGAGTGGGACAAGGACAGGGACCCACGAGCAGTACTTC

v_gene: TRBV7-2
d_gene: .
abundance: .
j_gene: TRBJ1-1
CDR3aa: CASSLRPVAGDHLPF
CDR3nt: TGTGCCAGCAGCTTAAGGCCCGTAGCAGGGGACCACCTCCCTTTT

v_gene: TRBV5-4
d_gene: .
abundance: .
j_gene: TRBJ2-2
CDR3aa: CASSLQGSITGELFF
CDR3nt: TGTGCCAGCAGCTTGCAGGGGAGTATAACCGGGGAGCTGTTTTTT

v_gene: TRBV28
d_gene: .
abundance: few
j_gene: TRBJ1-6
CDR3aa: CASRRGSSYNSPLHF
CDR3nt: TGTGCCAGCAGAAGGGGGAGCTCCTATAATTCACCCCTCCACTTT

v_gene: TRBV2
d_gene: TRBD1
abundance: .
j_gene: TRBJ1-5
CDR3aa: CASRDREISPQHF
CDR3nt: TGTGCCAGCAGGGACAGGGAAATCAGCCCTCAGCATTTT

v_gene: TRBV7-2
d_gene: .
abundance: .
j_gene: TRBJ2-7
CDR3aa: CASSLAPGPFYEQYF
CDR3nt: TGTGCCAGCAGCTTAGCCCCAGGGCCCTTCTACGAGCAGTACTTC

v_gene: TRBV3-1/TRBV3-2
d_gene: TRBD1
abundance: .
j_gene: TRBJ1-5
CDR3aa: CASSAGQGNNQPQHF
CDR3nt: TGTGCCAGCAGCGCGGGACAGGGGAACAATCAGCCCCAGCATTTT

v_gene: TRBV18
d_gene: .
abundance: few
j_gene: TRBJ1-2
CDR3aa: CASSPPVRLNYGYTF
CDR3nt: TGTGCCAGCTCACCACCCGTCAGACTTAACTATGGCTACACCTTC

v_gene: TRBV10-3
d_gene: TRBD1
abundance: .
j_gene: TRBJ2-5
CDR3aa: CAISDTGQVDRGIYF
CDR3nt: TGTGCCATCAGCGATACGGGACAGGTTGACCGAGGGATTTACTTC

v_gene: TRBV15
d_gene: .
abundance: .
j_gene: TRBJ2-3
CDR3aa: CATSRDPNGGADTDTQYF
CDR3nt: TGTGCCACCAGCAGAGACCCTAATGGCGGGGCCGACACAGATACGCAGTATTTT

v_gene: TRBV9
d_gene: TRBD2
abundance: .
j_gene: TRBJ2-2
CDR3aa: CASSVAAGGNTGELFF
CDR3nt: TGTGCCAGCAGCGTAGCTGCGGGGGGGAACACCGGGGAGCTGTTTTTT

v_gene: TRBV20-1
d_gene: .
abundance: .
j_gene: TRBJ2-7
CDR3aa: CSVSQAYEQYF
CDR3nt: TGCAGTGTAAGTCAGGCCTACGAGCAGTACTTC

v_gene: TRBV19
d_gene: TRBD1
abundance: .
j_gene: TRBJ2-2
CDR3aa: CASSIGAGTGNTGELFF
CDR3nt: TGTGCCAGTAGTATCGGCGCCGGGACAGGTAACACCGGGGAGCTGTTTTTT

v_gene: TRBV25-1
d_gene: TRBD1
abundance: .
j_gene: TRBJ1-3
CDR3aa: CASSESLGQGAGNTIYF
CDR3nt: TGTGCCAGCAGTGAGAGCCTCGGACAGGGGGCAGGAAACACCATATATTTT

v_gene: TRBV3-1/TRBV3-2
d_gene: TRBD1
abundance: .
j_gene: TRBJ1-1
CDR3aa: CASSPQGVTEAFF
CDR3nt: TGTGCCAGCAGCCCCCAGGGGGTCACTGAAGCTTTCTTT

v_gene: TRBV6-5
d_gene: .
abundance: .
j_gene: TRBJ1-5
CDR3aa: CASSYSLYSNQPQHF
CDR3nt: TGTGCCAGCAGTTACTCCTTGTATAGCAATCAGCCCCAGCATTTT

v_gene: TRBV3-1/TRBV3-2
d_gene: TRBD1
abundance: .
j_gene: TRBJ1-1
CDR3aa: CASSLTPTGGEAFF
CDR3nt: TGTGCCAGCAGCCTCACCCCGACAGGGGGGGAAGCTTTCTTT

v_gene: TRBV29-1
d_gene: TRBD1
abundance: .
j_gene: TRBJ1-1
CDR3aa: CSVERDSREAFF
CDR3nt: TGCAGCGTTGAAAGGGACAGTAGGGAAGCTTTCTTT

v_gene: TRBV7-3
d_gene: .
abundance: .
j_gene: TRBJ1-1
CDR3aa: CASRNRVGTEAFF
CDR3nt: TGTGCCAGCAGAAACAGGGTGGGCACTGAAGCTTTCTTT

v_gene: TRBV5-1
d_gene: TRBD1
abundance: .
j_gene: TRBJ2-1
CDR3aa: CASSLLRDRSNEQFF
CDR3nt: TGCGCCAGCAGCTTACTCCGGGACAGAAGCAATGAGCAGTTCTTC

v_gene: TRBV6-5
d_gene: .
abundance: .
j_gene: TRBJ1-1
CDR3aa: CASSFDTGNTEAFF
CDR3nt: TGTGCCAGCAGTTTCGACACCGGGAACACTGAAGCTTTCTTT

v_gene: TRBV10-3
d_gene: TRBD1
abundance: once
j_gene: TRBJ1-1
CDR3aa: CATSGTGDTEAFF
CDR3nt: TGTGCCACTTCCGGGACAGGGGACACTGAAGCTTTCTTT

v_gene: TRBV6-2/TRBV6-3
d_gene: TRBD2
abundance: .
j_gene: TRBJ2-5
CDR3aa: CASSYGRTSGAQETQYF
CDR3nt: TGTGCCAGCAGTTACGGTCGAACTAGCGGGGCCCAAGAGACCCAGTACTTC

v_gene: TRBV5-1
d_gene: .
abundance: .
j_gene: TRBJ2-5
CDR3aa: CASRSGAGAQETQYF
CDR3nt: TGCGCCAGCAGATCAGGGGCGGGGGCCCAAGAGACCCAGTACTTC

v_gene: TRBV6-5
d_gene: .
abundance: .
j_gene: TRBJ1-2
CDR3aa: CASSPREGHGYTF
CDR3nt: TGTGCCAGCAGTCCTCGGGAGGGACATGGCTACACCTTC

v_gene: TRBV7-8
d_gene: .
abundance: once
j_gene: TRBJ1-6
CDR3aa: CASSLGVTGSSYNSPLHF
CDR3nt: TGTGCCAGCAGCTTAGGGGTCACAGGGAGCTCCTATAATTCACCCCTCCACTTT

v_gene: TRBV7-7
d_gene: TRBD1
abundance: .
j_gene: TRBJ1-4
CDR3aa: CASSSGQGENEKLFF
CDR3nt: TGTGCTAGCAGCTCCGGACAGGGCGAGAATGAAAAACTGTTTTTT

v_gene: TRBV5-1
d_gene: TRBD1
abundance: .
j_gene: TRBJ1-2
CDR3aa: CASSSTGQYGYTF
CDR3nt: TGCGCCAGCAGCTCGACAGGGCAGTATGGCTACACCTTC

v_gene: TRBV7-8
d_gene: .
abundance: .
j_gene: TRBJ1-1
CDR3aa: CASSFGQKGTEAFF
CDR3nt: TGTGCCAGCAGCTTTGGACAGAAGGGCACTGAAGCTTTCTTT

v_gene: TRBV14
d_gene: TRBD1
abundance: .
j_gene: TRBJ1-1
CDR3aa: CASSHSPRGLRGNTEAFF
CDR3nt: TGTGCCAGCAGCCACTCCCCCAGGGGGCTAAGGGGGAACACTGAAGCTTTCTTT

v_gene: TRBV3-1/TRBV3-2
d_gene: TRBD1
abundance: .
j_gene: TRBJ2-7
CDR3aa: CASSPRQGWSYEQYF
CDR3nt: TGTGCCAGCAGCCCTAGACAGGGTTGGTCCTACGAGCAGTACTTC

v_gene: TRBV5-5
d_gene: TRBD2
abundance: .
j_gene: TRBJ2-7
CDR3aa: CASSFRAGRAYEQYF
CDR3nt: TGTGCCAGCAGCTTCAGAGCGGGGAGGGCCTACGAGCAGTACTTC

v_gene: TRBV12-5
d_gene: TRBD1
abundance: .
j_gene: TRBJ1-5
CDR3aa: CASGLALGTGRFGNQPQHF
CDR3nt: TGTGCTAGTGGTTTGGCGCTGGGGACAGGGCGGTTCGGCAATCAGCCCCAGCATTTT

v_gene: TRBV7-9
d_gene: .
abundance: .
j_gene: TRBJ2-7
CDR3aa: CASSLNAVSSYEQYF
CDR3nt: TGTGCCAGCAGCTTAAATGCCGTCAGTTCCTACGAGCAGTACTTC

v_gene: TRBV9
d_gene: TRBD1
abundance: .
j_gene: TRBJ2-5
CDR3aa: CASSITDRGQETQYF
CDR3nt: TGTGCCAGCAGCATTACGGACAGGGGGCAAGAGACCCAGTACTTC